These 14 T cell receptor beta chains originate from one sample sequenced in a study of blood T cell repertoires in COVID-19. Sequencing used immunoSEQ multiplex PCR; TCRdb keeps in-frame clones, though not all of them. The top ten hold approximately 7.6% of the sample, which has about 240,000 clones, about 85% seen once. Sequencing was done on a sample of peripheral blood. These receptors all come from a man in his 60s who had recovered from COVID-19.

CDR3 region: CASSLGGLAGGHEQFF. CDR3 bases: TGCGCCAGCAGCTTGGGAGGACTAGCGGGGGGGCACGAGCAGTTCTTC. The chain carries TRBV5-1 and TRBJ2-1; 15 bases are shared with TRBD2. J gave up 10 bases and V 0 bases, and 5 bases lay outside the gene matches. Germline CDR1 and CDR2: SGHRS and YFSETQ. This CDR3 is 16 amino acids long.

The gene calls are TRBV6-6 and TRBJ1-1; the D is unclear. Germline CDR1 MNHNY, CDR2 SVGAGI (reference sequence). V was pared by 0 bases and J by 11 bases, with 22 bases between. The length of the CDR3 is 16 residues. CDR3 sequence (DNA): TGTGCCAGCAGTTACTCGTTAGCGTCCCCCTCAGTGGTGGCTTTCTTT. It specifies CASSYSLASPSVVAFF.

The rearrangement joins TRBV6-6 to TRBJ1-2; D uncertain. V lost 1 base to trimming and J lost 1 base, with 13 bases between them. CDR3 length: 16 residues. Germline loops: CDR1 MNHNY, CDR2 SVGAGI (reference sequence). For the CDR3, the DNA is TGTGCCAGCAGTTACTTCACGCGAGCCAATAACTATGGCTACACCTTC. Protein product: CASSYFTRANNYGYTF.

This clone was seen a single time. The V call is TRBV2, the J call TRBJ1-5; tentatively, D is TRBD1 (5 bases). The CDR3 is 12 amino acids. CDR1 is SNHLY and CDR2 is FYNNEI in the germline V gene. V shed 6 bases and J shed 5 bases, with 8 bases lying between them. CDR3 coding DNA: TGTGCCAGCAGGGGGCTCGATCAGCCCCAGCATTTT. This sequence encodes CASRGLDQPQHF.

This chain uses TRBV5-4 with TRBJ1-6; D uncertain. The CDR3 consists of 15 residues. Between the trimmed V and J ends, which lost 4 bases and 0 bases, there was a span of 8 bases. Germline CDR1 is SGHNT and CDR2 is YYREEE (reference sequence). For the CDR3, the DNA is TGTGCCAGCAGCGTTCGCGGCTCCTATAATTCACCCCTCCACTTT. Translating gives CASSVRGSYNSPLHF. The full variable domain, completed using reference TRBV5-4 and TRBJ1-6, is ETGVTQSPTHLIKTRGQQVTLRCSSQSGHNTVSWYQQALGQGPQFIFQYYREEENGRGNFPPRFSGLQFPNYSSELNVNALELDDSALYLCASSVRGSYNSPLHFGNGTRLTVT.

This clone appeared a single time. The V gene is TRBV28, the J gene TRBJ1-1; D perhaps matches TRBD1 (6 bases). Trimming removed 6 bases at V and 3 bases at J, with 20 bases between. CDR1 is MDHEN, CDR2 SYDVKM, per germline. The CDR3 has 16 residues. The CDR3 loop is CASRSTLGGRDTEAFF. The CDR3 DNA sequence: TGTGCCAGCAGATCCACCCTCGGGGGGCGTGACACTGAAGCTTTCTTT.

V and J are TRBV4-1 and TRBJ2-1, with a weak D call TRBD2 (6 bases). Trimming took 3 bases from V and 2 from J, leaving 11 bases between them. CDR3 length equals 15 residues. Per the germline V gene, CDR1 is MGHRA and CDR2 is YSYEKL. CDR3 bases: TGCGCCAGCAGCCAGGGACTTGGACCCTACAATGAGCAGTTCTTC. Translated: CASSQGLGPYNEQFF.

The rearrangement joins TRBV19 to TRBJ2-5, with D uncertain. The V gene's germline CDR1 is LNHDA and CDR2 SQIVND (reference sequence). The CDR3 is 14 amino acids. The V and J ends lost 4 bases and 2 bases respectively, with 11 bases between them. The CDR3 region has the DNA TGTGCCAGTAGTACTCTAGAGGTACAAGAGACCCAGTACTTC. Its protein is CASSTLEVQETQYF. Variable domain in full (rest from reference TRBV19 and TRBJ2-5): DGGITQSPKYLFRKEGQNVTLSCEQNLNHDAMYWYRQDPGQGLRLIYYSQIVNDFQKGDIAEGYSVSREKKESFPLTVTSAQKNPTAFYLCASSTLEVQETQYFGPGTRLLVL.

This clone showed up just a few times. This chain connects TRBV19 to TRBJ2-1; TRBD1 matches 9 bases. J lost 13 bases, V lost 6 bases, and 10 bases had no gene match. This CDR3 comprises 13 residues. The germline gives CDR1 LNHDA, CDR2 SQIVND (reference sequence). The CDR3 reads CASRRDRERPQFF. CDR3 nucleotides: TGTGCCAGTAGAAGGGACAGGGAGAGGCCCCAGTTCTTC.

The rearrangement joins TRBV11-2 to TRBJ1-4; 7 nucleotides match TRBD1. CDR3 length: 12 residues. CDR1 and CDR2 (germline): SGHAT, FQNNGV. Unmatched junction bases numbered 2, after V lost 6 bases and J lost 7 bases. As DNA, the CDR3 is TGTGCCAGCAGGAGGACAGGTGAAAAACTGTTTTTT. It yields the protein CASRRTGEKLFF.

This chain connects TRBV5-1 to TRBJ2-7; 9 nucleotides match TRBD2. The V and J ends lost 4 bases and 2 bases, in that order; junction bases with no gene match: 10. The CDR3 loop spans 16 amino acids. CDR1 and CDR2 (germline): SGHRS, YFSETQ. This CDR3 reads CASSRPPGLAPYEQYF. The CDR3 nucleotides are TGCGCCAGCAGCCGCCCTCCGGGACTAGCCCCCTACGAGCAGTACTTC. The whole variable domain, filled in from reference TRBV5-1 and TRBJ2-7, reads KAGVTQTPRYLIKTRGQQVTLSCSPISGHRSVSWYQQTPGQGLQFLFEYFSETQRNKGNFPGRFSGRQFSNSRSEMNVSTLELGDSALYLCASSRPPGLAPYEQYFGPGTRLTVT.

The genes are TRBV11-3 and TRBJ2-2, with TRBD1 as a possible D gene (5 bases). The V end was cut by 4 bases, the J end by 5 bases, with 11 bases between. The CDR3 has 14 residues. CDR1 SGHNT and CDR2 YENEEA come from the germline V gene. This CDR3 reads CASSSLRGTGELFF. CDR3 bases: TGTGCCAGCAGCTCACTTAGGGGTACCGGGGAGCTGTTTTTT.

This sequence joins TRBV24-1 and TRBJ2-1; possible D gene TRBD1, 5 bases. Germline assignment: CDR1 KGHDR and CDR2 SFDVKD. The CDR3 sequence is 14 residues long. V lost 2 bases and J lost 8, with 12 bases in between. The CDR3 protein is CATSDSHDSHEQFF. The CDR3 DNA reads TGTGCCACCAGTGATTCACACGACAGCCATGAGCAGTTCTTC.

This clone was observed once. The chain combines TRBV15 with TRBJ2-3; D may be TRBD2 (6 bases). Germline V CDR1 and CDR2: LNHNV, YYDKDF (reference sequence). The CDR3 runs to 17 residues. Trimming left V 0 bases short and J 4 bases short, with 17 bases between. As DNA, the CDR3 is TGTGCCACCAGCAGAGACGGAGCTAGCGACGGGGCAGATACGCAGTATTTT. Protein sequence: CATSRDGASDGADTQYF.